This TCR beta chain was observed in a study of cytomegalovirus exposure and HLA in healthy donors (dated by TCRdb to the late 2010s). Some background on the complete study: An earlier analysis of some 600 of the donors reported about 260 Gb of sequence data and some 110 million unique TCR beta sequences obtained from some 200 million T cells. About 280 gigabases of sequencing data and around 80 million unique TCR sequences made up an early release that covered nearly 650 HLA-typed donors. Among the roughly 410 genotyped donors, more than 70% belonged to the genetic ancestry cluster associated with self-reported Caucasian donors. The study aimed to test whether signatures of past pathogen exposure could be identified by cataloging public T cell receptors. Using immunosequencing, the study profiled T cell repertoires from approximately 700 subjects and related those repertoires to cytomegalovirus serostatus. Along with the roughly 610-subject first cohort, a separate validation cohort of over 90 different subjects was used. The study combined high-throughput TCR immunosequencing, statistical association of individual TCRs with disease status, and machine learning to predict cytomegalovirus infection status. In a later analysis, previously published TCR beta repertoires from several hundred donors were re-analyzed and high-resolution HLA genotyping was added so that TCR occurrence patterns could be studied. Rather than drawing on any new phenotypic data, the later analysis identified candidate immune exposures from TCR beta sequences and the way those sequences occurred across donors. In an earlier analysis of 500 to 650 of the donors, high-throughput TCR beta sequencing was used to judge whether each TCR beta V gene segment behaved as functional or pseudogenic. Donor age, sex, ethnicity and CMV serostatus were compiled alongside the repertoire data. In a later genetic analysis, genome-wide SNP genotypes for about 65% of the 666 donors were used, and that subset was treated as a discovery cohort. Every repertoire in the discovery cohort had been generated on one and the same sequencing platform. HLA typing covered class I and class II loci at four-digit resolution. The number of donors typed differed by locus, with about 629-630 for A, B, C, DRB1 and DQB1, roughly 550 for DQA1, 600 to 610 for DPA1, and roughly 450 for DPB1. About 5 DR-DQ haplotypes were handled as single units for association and clustering, since linkage in the cohort was strong. On average, 235,054 unique TCR beta nucleotide sequences were sequenced per donor among a few hundred genotyped donors of the cohort, with roughly 19% of those sequences being non-productive. General study outcomes and caveats: A later analysis found that most CMV-associated TCR beta chains appeared HLA-restricted, with HLA associations seemingly driven largely by CMV exposure. In a later analysis, HLA-associated TCR beta chains were found to be more clonally expanded and to have lower generation probabilities than equally common non-associated chains. The study gave a list of some 150 TCR beta chains associated with cytomegalovirus. In a later genetic analysis, a missense DCLRE1C variant was associated with V-gene and J-gene trimming of TCR beta chains, and the association was replicated in an independent cohort. A further reported finding was that TCR beta sequences accurately predicted the HLA-A and HLA-B alleles for most subjects in the first cohort. Because the 87-base-pair reads could not distinguish some IMGT-functional V segments, including TRBV6-2 and TRBV6-3, those segments were excluded. Because some donors lacked HLA typing at each locus, the association tests relied only on the typed subset. In a later analysis, the rate of TCR association differed among HLA loci, with DRB1 alleles having the most associated TCRs and HLA-C alleles having the fewest. Seventeen rarely observed V segments, including chromosome 9 orphons, were excluded from the earlier analysis of about 610 of the donors because counts were too low. Compared with the approximately 670-donor mean, donors in an Asian-associated ancestry cluster had fewer N-insertions in productive TCRs, according to a later genetic analysis. A later analysis reported that several top co-occurrence clusters appeared linked to parvovirus B19, influenza, CMV and Epstein-Barr virus. Only TCR beta chains were sequenced in this cohort, and the absence of alpha or paired-chain data limited detectable features. Immune exposure information for the cohort was limited to CMV serostatus. According to the authors, the approach could potentially be generalized to other disease states and immunological phenotypes. Roughly uniform sequencing depth across donors was assumed in presence/absence analyses, although this assumption may not hold. A few of the identified cytomegalovirus-associated TCR beta chains were confirmed in vitro to be specific for cytomegalovirus antigens. Most TCR sequences were observed very rarely across donors, whereas some public TCRs were present in many individuals. The classifier was reported to diagnose cytomegalovirus status with high specificity and sensitivity in both the original cohort and the validation cohort. Linkage disequilibrium might explain the correlated functional status among segregating V segments, but an unknown experimental factor could not be ruled out. Assigning TCR associations to individual alleles was difficult when HLA alleles, especially DR and DQ, strongly co-occurred. An earlier analysis of approximately 590 of the donors showed that most TCR beta V segments appeared in productive rearrangements either about 90% or about 30% of the time, which broadly matched IMGT annotations. A cluster of highly shared sequence variants was judged likely to represent a technical artifact of the sequencing pipeline. In a later analysis, 16,951 TCR beta sequences were associated with specific HLA alleles at a false discovery rate of 0.05.

The cohort was made up of 500 to 800 healthy bone marrow donors. At the time of sampling, all cohort members were nominally healthy, though unrecorded immune exposures were likely present. The donor was CMV seronegative and belonged to the group of over 300 seronegative cohort members. Every donor gave a peripheral blood sample, and the peripheral blood mononuclear cells from that sample were used for TCR beta sequencing. Genomic DNA extraction from the blood cell samples was performed with the Qiagen DNeasy Blood Extraction Kit. Of note for this clone: No antigen is known for it. Base qualities are not provided; no much larger clone lies one nucleotide away.

The library relied on the immunoSEQ multiplex PCR assay. For the multiplex PCR, a mixture combining 60 forward primers for TCR Vbeta segments and 13 reverse primers for TCR Jbeta segments was used. The CDR3 region of rearranged TCR beta genes was amplified from genomic DNA with a multiplex PCR assay. The Illumina HiSeq System was used to sequence the amplified TCR beta libraries as 87-base-pair reads. The authors' analysis ran thus. A later analysis counted about 76 million unique TCR beta chains across the 550 to 700 repertoires, and some 11 million of these chains were shared by at least two donors. To remove PCR and sequencing errors, raw reads were error-corrected and collapsed into unique sequences using a nearest-neighbor algorithm that merged closely related sequences. V, D and J gene segments were assigned by aligning CDR3 sequences to IMGT reference sequences. For a sequence to be retained, at least a six-nucleotide match to both a V gene segment and a J gene segment was required. Rearrangements were called productive when the CDR3 lacked stop codons and stayed in frame with V and J; all others were non-productive. Following IMGT convention, CDR3 was defined as the stretch from the second conserved V-encoded cysteine to the conserved J-encoded phenylalanine. Sequences without an unambiguous match to a single V gene segment were excluded from the earlier analysis of 587 of the donors. An earlier analysis of approximately 590 of the donors classified V segments as functional when productive rearrangements were above 56.7% and as segregating when the standard deviation between donors was above 5%. A statistical classification framework was developed to diagnose cytomegalovirus status using the catalog of TCR beta chain sequences. In a later analysis, V and J genes were assigned by comparing TCR nucleotide sequences against IMGT/GENE-DB human TR gene sequences. In a later analysis, CDR3 sequences and most-parsimonious VDJ recombination scenarios were assigned using the TCRdist pipeline. A later analysis defined each TCR beta chain by its CDR3 amino acid sequence plus V-gene family, and excluded reads lacking a unique V-gene family. In a later analysis, 500 to 650 highly shared, low-generation-probability nucleotide sequences were removed to address suspected cross-contamination and a sequencing artifact. In a later analysis, a clonal expansion index for each public chain was calculated from normalized within-repertoire ranks of inferred template counts. In a later analysis, generation probabilities were computed with a VDJ recombination model fitted to out-of-frame rearrangements, and the resulting probabilities were checked against IGoR. In a later analysis, hypergeometric tests were used to score TCR-TCR, TCR-HLA and TCR-CMV co-occurrence, with a repertoire-size bias correction applied to TCR pairs. False discovery rates were estimated in a later analysis by permuting HLA or CMV assignments 20 times. In a later analysis, co-occurring TCRs were grouped using DBSCAN, with TCRdist sequence similarity added in when clustering inside HLA-allele-positive subsets. For co-occurrence clustering, repertoires with fewer than 30,000 or more than 120,000 public chains were excluded, along with a handful of repertoires with anomalous nucleotide sharing. This immuneACCESS table, as held by TCRdb, lists in-frame sequences with V and J called but not all clones. Of the missing ones, under half trace to an unresolved V gene in checked studies; the others have no known cause. V and J calls and clone size come straight from that table; D and trimming were deduced from the DNA. This sample is represented by about 120,000 clones; around 86% of them were singletons. The ten largest clones capture 2% to 2.5% of the sample.

CDR1 and CDR2 (MNHEY, SMNVEV) derive from the germline V gene (reference sequence). V sheds 4 bases and J sheds 0 bases, leaving 7 bases between their ends. The CDR3 starts with the cysteine, ends with the phenylalanine, and has 15 residues. Just CDR3 DNA is preserved here, 45 bases in frame from base 1. The chain is made from TRBV27 and TRBJ1-6, with no D gene named confidently. This sequence originates from a woman in her thirties or forties in good health and CMV-seronegative. The sequenced material came from PBMCs. CDR3 reads: CASSSRSSYNSPLHF. The nucleotide sequence reads TGTGCCAGCAGTTCCCGGAGCTCCTATAATTCACCCCTCCACTTT.